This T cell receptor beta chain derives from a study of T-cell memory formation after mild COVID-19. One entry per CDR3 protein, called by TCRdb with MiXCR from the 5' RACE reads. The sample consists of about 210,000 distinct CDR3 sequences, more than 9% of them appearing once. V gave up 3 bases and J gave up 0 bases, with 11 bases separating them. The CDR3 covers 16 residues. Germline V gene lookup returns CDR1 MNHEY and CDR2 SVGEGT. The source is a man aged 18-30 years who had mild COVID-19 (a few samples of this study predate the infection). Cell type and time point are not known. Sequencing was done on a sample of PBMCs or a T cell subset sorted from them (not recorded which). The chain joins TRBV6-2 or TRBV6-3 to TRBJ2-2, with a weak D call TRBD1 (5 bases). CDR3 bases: TGTGCCAGCAGTTATTACAGGAACGCGAACACCGGGGAGCTGTTTTTT. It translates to CASSYYRNANTGELFF.